The 24 T cell receptor beta chains given below trace back to one sample, sequenced in a study of CD8+CD57+ T cells in acquired aplastic anemia. TCR beta VDJ and CDR3 profiling used genomic DNA as template. TCRdb itself ran the reads through MiXCR, one entry per CDR3 protein. The sample shows about 120,000 distinct CDR3 sequences, under 65% of them seen only once. It was patients with CD8+CD57+ cell expansion by flow cytometry who were chosen for sequencing. Sequenced input: sorted CD4+, CD8+, or CD8+CD57+ T cells (not recorded which) from PBMCs. These receptors were taken from a human donor with aplastic anemia.

The V and J genes are TRBV7-9 and TRBJ1-1, with D possibly TRBD1 on 5 matching bases. The CDR3 extends over 13 amino acids. Per the germline V gene, CDR1 is SEHNR and CDR2 is FQNEAQ (reference sequence). Trimming left V 5 bases short and J 4 bases short, with 11 bases between. The CDR3 region is CASSPRRGTEAFF. CDR3 DNA: TGTGCCAGCAGCCCCCGAAGGGGCACTGAAGCTTTCTTT. The full variable domain, rest sourced from reference TRBV7-9 and TRBJ1-1, is DTGVSQNPRHKITKRGQNVTFRCDPISEHNRLYWYRQTLGQGPEFLTYFQNEAQLEKSRLLSDRFSAERPKGSFSTLEIQRTEQGDSAMYLCASSPRRGTEAFFGQGTRLTVV.

This clonotype has at least ten counts. V gene TRBV14 combines with J gene TRBJ2-7, with D perhaps TRBD2 (6 bases). CDR3 length: 15 residues. The germline CDR1 and CDR2 sequences are SGHDN and FVKESK. With 5 bases removed from V and 0 bases from J, the gap between germline ends came to 14 bases. The CDR3 region is CASSYYTGLSYEQYF. In DNA, the CDR3 is TGTGCCAGCAGCTATTACACGGGACTCTCCTACGAGCAGTACTTC.

At least ten counts were recorded for this clonotype. The chain is built from TRBV15 and TRBJ2-1, with D possibly being TRBD1 (6 bases). Trimming removed 5 bases from V and 8 bases from J, with 10 bases in between. In germline, CDR1 is LNHNV, CDR2 YYDKDF (reference sequence). CDR3 size: 12 residues. CDR3 amino acids: CATSVRGDEQFF. DNA for the CDR3: TGTGCCACCAGCGTCAGGGGCGATGAGCAGTTCTTC. Full variable domain (remainder filled in from reference TRBV15 and TRBJ2-1): DAMVIQNPRYQVTQFGKPVTLSCSQTLNHNVMYWYQQKSSQAPKLLFHYYDKDFNNEADTPDNFQSRRPNTSFCFLDIRSPGLGDTAMYLCATSVRGDEQFFGPGTRLTVL.

This clonotype appeared many times. This chain connects TRBV7-2 to TRBJ2-1; D unresolved. V lost 4 bases and J 7 bases, leaving 14 bases between the germline ends. Germline V lookup: CDR1 SGHTA, CDR2 FQGNSA. This CDR3 region has 14 residues. The CDR3 here is CASSSLTGWNEQFF. In DNA, the CDR3 is TGTGCCAGCAGCTCCCTCACGGGTTGGAATGAGCAGTTCTTC. Using reference TRBV7-2 and TRBJ2-1 for the parts outside the CDR3, the full variable domain is GAGVSQSPSNKVTEKGKDVELRCDPISGHTALYWYRQSLGQGLEFLIYFQGNSAPDKSGLPSDRFSAERTGGSVSTLTIQRTQQEDSAVYLCASSSLTGWNEQFFGPGTRLTVL.

This clonotype has only a few counts. V usage is TRBV2 and J usage is TRBJ1-1, with unresolved D. Germline CDR1 reads SNHLY; CDR2 reads FYNNEI. V was pared by 7 bases and J by 1 base, with 7 bases between. CDR3 length: 12 amino acids. CDR3 nucleotide sequence: TGTGCCAGCAAGGTAGCGAACACTGAAGCTTTCTTT. Its protein product is CASKVANTEAFF.

This chain connects TRBV15 to TRBJ2-3; 8 bases are shared with TRBD2. There are 16 residues in the CDR3. V lost 0 bases and J lost 2; bases outside the gene matches: 4. Looked up from germline, CDR1 is LNHNV and CDR2 is YYDKDF (reference sequence). CDR3 coding DNA: TGTGCCACCAGCAGAGATTTTAGCGGGAACACAGATACGCAGTATTTT. Residues: CATSRDFSGNTDTQYF.

The V and J genes are TRBV7-9 and TRBJ2-7; possibly TRBD1 for D (7 bases). The germline V and J ends were trimmed by 1 base and 11 bases, with 9 bases remaining between them. The length of the CDR3 is 11 residues. Looked up from germline, CDR1 is SEHNR and CDR2 is FQNEAQ (reference sequence). The CDR3 DNA sequence: TGTGCCAGCAGCTTAGGCAGGGGGGAGTACTTC. Translated, it gives CASSLGRGEYF. The complete variable domain, with remaining parts taken from reference TRBV7-9 and TRBJ2-7, reads DTGVSQNPRHKITKRGQNVTFRCDPISEHNRLYWYRQTLGQGPEFLTYFQNEAQLEKSRLLSDRFSAERPKGSFSTLEIQRTEQGDSAMYLCASSLGRGEYFGPGTRLTVT.

Written as DNA, the CDR3 is TGTGCCAGTAGTATGGCGGGGAGCTCCTACAATGAGCAGTTCTTC. It encodes CASSMAGSSYNEQFF. This sequence joins TRBV19 and TRBJ2-1; D might be TRBD2 (6 bases). V was cut by 3 bases and J by 0 bases, with 9 bases left in between. Germline CDR1 is LNHDA and CDR2 is SQIVND (reference sequence). CDR3 length: 15 amino acids.

This chain joins TRBV19 and TRBJ2-7; D gene ambiguous. Trimming removed 1 base from V and 5 bases from J, with 12 bases in between. Germline CDR1 and CDR2: LNHDA and SQIVND (reference sequence). This CDR3 has 14 amino acids. Written as DNA, the CDR3 is TGTGCCAGTAGTATAGTACACCCTCCTGACGAGCAGTACTTC. Encoded protein: CASSIVHPPDEQYF.

The chain couples TRBV19 to TRBJ1-1; D perhaps matches TRBD1 (5 bases). CDR1 and CDR2 (germline): LNHDA, SQIVND (reference sequence). Deletions cut 7 bases from V and 0 bases from J, with 12 bases between. The CDR3 is 14 residues long. CDR3 protein: CASTRTPMNTEAFF. The DNA for the CDR3 is TGTGCCAGTACCAGGACACCAATGAACACTGAAGCTTTCTTT.

This clonotype showed up just once. An end of the junction differs from the germline gene, which may be a read error. The rearrangement links TRBV11-1 to TRBJ1-6, with TRBD1 identical over 8 bases. CDR1 is SGHAT and CDR2 is FQDESV in the germline V gene (reference sequence). The CDR3 sequence is 15 residues long. The CDR3 here is CASSQGQGGNSPLHF. The CDR3 DNA reads TGCGCCAGCAGCCAAGGACAGGGCGGAAATTCACCCCTCCACTTT.

V usage is TRBV7-8 and J usage is TRBJ2-7; D is unresolved. V gave up 1 base and J gave up 6 bases, with 10 bases separating them. This CDR3 is 13 amino acids long. Germline CDR1 reads SGHVS; CDR2 reads FQNEAQ. In DNA, the CDR3 is TGTGCCAGCAGCTTAGGAGAAAGAACCGAGCAGTACTTC. It specifies CASSLGERTEQYF.

This clonotype was seen many times. The V and J genes are TRBV11-2 and TRBJ2-7; 8 nucleotides align to TRBD1. V gave up 1 base and J gave up 4 bases; unmatched junction bases: 15. The CDR3 extends over 18 amino acids. CDR1 and CDR2 (germline): SGHAT, FQNNGV. In nucleotides, the CDR3 is TGTGCCAGCAGCTTAGGAGGGACAGGTTGGCTCAGAGGGTACGAGCAGTACTTC. Translation: CASSLGGTGWLRGYEQYF.

The chain is built from TRBV19 and TRBJ2-7, with no clear D. Trimming removed 5 bases at V and 4 bases at J, with 15 bases between. The CDR3 covers 14 residues. CDR1 and CDR2 from the germline V gene are LNHDA and SQIVND (reference sequence). The CDR3 reads CASSPGQGMYEQYF. The CDR3 DNA reads as TGTGCCAGTAGTCCGGGCCAAGGGATGTACGAGCAGTACTTC.

The chain combines TRBV19 with TRBJ2-7, with TRBD1 as a possible D gene (6 bases). This CDR3 region has 13 residues. CDR1 and CDR2 (germline): LNHDA, SQIVND (reference sequence). The V end was cut by 8 bases, the J end by 4 bases, with 15 bases between. The CDR3 DNA reads as TGTGCCAGTGCTAGACAGGACCGGTACGAGCAGTACTTC. It translates to CASARQDRYEQYF.

V gene TRBV5-6 combines with J gene TRBJ1-2; tentative D call: TRBD1 (5 bases). The CDR3 is 13 amino acids. CDR1 and CDR2 (germline): SGHDT, YYEEEE. Trimming cost V 4 bases and J 4 bases, with 11 bases left between them. The DNA for the CDR3 is TGTGCCAGCAGCCGCTCGGGACCCTATGGCTACACCTTC. Translation gives CASSRSGPYGYTF.

This chain connects TRBV4-1 to TRBJ1-1; weak D call: TRBD1 (6 bases). Trimming left V 0 bases short and J 2 bases short, with 13 bases between. The germline gives CDR1 MGHRA, CDR2 YSYEKL. The CDR3 totals 16 residues. CDR3 in amino acids: CASSQDRDRLNTEAFF. The CDR3 DNA follows: TGCGCCAGCAGCCAAGATCGAGACAGGCTAAACACTGAAGCTTTCTTT.

The chain has TRBV5-6 and TRBJ2-7, with 7 bases lining up with TRBD2. This CDR3 region has 14 residues. The trim removed 1 base at V and 4 bases at J, leaving 5 bases unmatched. Germline lookup yields CDR1 SGHDT and CDR2 YYEEEE. CDR3 nucleotides: TGTGCCAGCAGCTTGTGGGAGGGAGGTTACGAGCAGTACTTC. This translates into CASSLWEGGYEQYF.

This chain joins TRBV29-1 and TRBJ2-1; D gene unclear. V was pared by 8 bases and J by 2 bases, with 13 bases between. CDR1 is SQVTM, CDR2 ANQGSEA, per germline. The CDR3 contains 13 residues. The CDR3 loop is CSFGGNTYNEQFF. CDR3 coding DNA: TGCAGCTTTGGTGGGAACACCTACAATGAGCAGTTCTTC.

The chain combines TRBV25-1 with TRBJ1-6, with 11 positions matching TRBD1. With 6 bases clipped from V and 7 bases from J, the junction kept 2 bases outside the gene matches. This CDR3 spans 14 amino acids. Germline CDR1 reads MGHDK; CDR2 reads SYGVNS. CDR3 sequence reads: CASSWDRGNSPLHF. DNA for the CDR3: TGTGCCAGCAGCTGGGACAGGGGGAATTCACCCCTCCACTTT.

This clonotype was counted only a few times. The chain uses TRBV27 and TRBJ2-7; D remains unclear. Trimming left V 6 bases short and J 0 bases short, with 9 bases between. The CDR3 has 13 amino acids. The germline CDR1 and CDR2 sequences are MNHEY and SMNVEV (reference sequence). CDR3 residues: CASRTVSSYEQYF. The CDR3 DNA follows: TGTGCCAGCAGGACGGTAAGCTCCTACGAGCAGTACTTC.

The count of this clonotype is one. The chain uses TRBV5-1 and TRBJ1-5; 9 bases align to TRBD1. V gave up 7 bases and J gave up 0 bases; unmatched junction bases: 17. Germline V lookup: CDR1 SGHRS, CDR2 YFSETQ. This CDR3 contains 19 residues. As DNA, the CDR3 is TGCGCCAGCGTCTTCCCGGGACAGGGACGACCTTATAGCAATCAGCCCCAGCATTTT. Translated: CASVFPGQGRPYSNQPQHF.

For this clonotype: Sequence at one end of the junction differs from germline and may be a read error. V gene TRBV19 combines with J gene TRBJ2-7; 11 bases map to TRBD2. The CDR3 sequence is 17 residues long. CDR1 and CDR2 (germline): LNHDA, SQIVND (reference sequence). The CDR3 here is CPSSTPGLAVNEGEQYF. The CDR3 DNA is TGTCCCAGTAGTACCCCGGGACTAGCGGTGAACGAAGGCGAGCAGTACTTC.

V and J are TRBV4-2 and TRBJ1-4; tentative D call: TRBD1 (6 bases). V lost 3 bases and J 8 bases, leaving 16 bases between the germline ends. The CDR3 runs 15 residues. Germline loops: CDR1 LGHNA, CDR2 YNFKEQ. The CDR3, as DNA: TGTGCCAGCAGCCACAAACAGGGAGTAGGGGAAAAACTGTTTTTT. This codes for CASSHKQGVGEKLFF.